This TCR beta chain was sequenced during a study of radiotherapy plus CTLA-4 blockade in lung cancer. Data came from immunoSEQ multiplex PCR; TCRdb stores just in-frame clones and leaves some out. This table has about 97,000 clones, around 79% appearing once. The CDR3 has 15 amino acids. Looked up from germline, CDR1 is MNHEY and CDR2 is SMNVEV (reference sequence). Trimming stripped 4 bases from V and 7 bases from J, with 19 bases between. The chain employs TRBV27 and TRBJ1-1; the D gene is possibly TRBD1 (6 bases). Sequenced here: peripheral blood, sampled from a patient treated with radiotherapy plus ipilimumab. This sequence originates from a human donor with non-small cell lung cancer who had a partial response to radiotherapy plus ipilimumab. Some clones in this sample may be carry-over from other donors' samples. The CDR3 bases are TGTGCCAGCAGTTCTCATCAGGGGAGAGGGCTTGAAGCTTTCTTT. Protein product: CASSSHQGRGLEAFF.